The entry below describes one TCR beta chain. Its cognate antigen is unknown. An end of the junction differs from the germline gene, which may be a read error. RNA was extracted from bulk tissue without any cell sorting. The data were obtained in a study of tumor and adjacent non-tumor tissue in lung cancer. About the research overall: The cohort had roughly 12 adenocarcinoma, 2 squamous cell and 1 small cell patients. Each sample yielded around 4 million productive TCRbeta reads on average. Broader study findings: In normal lung, the top 100 clones were significantly more dominant than in tumor.

Three rounds of nested PCR, following a modified ARM-PCR protocol, produced the TCRbeta library. TCRdb analysed the multiplex PCR reads with MiXCR anew, one entry per CDR3 protein. The sample shows approximately 130,000 distinct CDR3 sequences, roughly 67% of them seen only once. The CDR3 has 15 residues. The germline gives CDR1 KGHDR, CDR2 SFDVKD. The sequence came from a man aged 25 to 40 with non-small cell lung cancer. The chain is built from TRBV24-1 and TRBJ2-5, with D possibly matching TRBD2 (6 bases). The specimen sequenced was lung tumor tissue. The CDR3 reads CATSDLRSDRETRYF. CDR3 bases: TGTGCCACCAGTGATTTGAGGTCAGATCGGGAGACCCGGTACTTC.